This T cell receptor (beta chain) was captured by sequencing in a study of T-cell reconstitution after alpha-beta-depleted transplantation in children. Regarding the study as a whole: By one year post-transplant, T-cell counts and diversity largely arose from T cells that were newly produced. About two months after transplant, alpha-beta T cells reportedly came from several hundred expanded graft clones.

This clonotype was detected ten times or more. Its antigen is unknown. As it was prepared, the TCRbeta library received unique molecular identifiers. TCRdb re-called the PCR reads through MiXCR, storing one row per CDR3 protein. The profile covers roughly 300,000 distinct CDR3 sequences, with under 14% appearing a single time and about 25% taken by the ten largest. V was clipped by 3 bases and J by 0 bases, with 18 bases between them. CDR3 length: 16 amino acids. Germline CDR1 reads DFQATT; CDR2 reads SNEGSKA (reference sequence). The chain is built from TRBV20-1 and TRBJ2-7; possible D gene TRBD1, 6 bases. The source material was peripheral blood, sampled 180 days after TCRalphabeta/CD19-depleted stem cell transplant. This sequence originates from a male patient aged 2 to 9 who had a stem cell transplant for chronic granulomatous disease, so the T cells may come from the graft donor. CDR3 sequence: CSARMPGARSSYEQYF. The CDR3 nucleotides read TGCAGTGCTAGGATGCCAGGGGCACGGAGCTCCTACGAGCAGTACTTC.